This T cell receptor (beta chain) was captured in a study of blood T cell repertoires in COVID-19. Study context: Material from acute and convalescent COVID-19 was sourced from the United States, Italy and Spain. T cells, B-cell-depleted T cells, or PBMCs provided the cDNA or gDNA that served as material.

In the original workflow: Estimates of nucleated cell counts were drawn from the amplification of reference gene primers. Sequencing was performed with immunoSEQ multiplex PCR; in TCRdb, only in-frame clones are kept and a portion is missing. The V and J calls and clone size come from that table; D and trimming were worked out from the DNA. Of 35,000 to 50,000 clones in the sample, roughly 69% are singletons; the top ten hold 6.2%. The sample holds a few counts of this clone. This TCR was sampled from a man older than 75 with acute or convalescent COVID-19. The sequencing sample was made of peripheral blood.

The DNA of the CDR3 is TGTGCCAGCAGTTCTTGGACAGGGAGTAACTATGGCTACACCTTC. Its translation: CASSSWTGSNYGYTF. The rearrangement joins TRBV27 to TRBJ1-2; TRBD1 agrees at 8 bases. CDR3 size: 15 residues. Germline V gene sequence: CDR1 MNHEY, CDR2 SMNVEV (reference sequence). Trimming removed 4 bases from V and 1 base from J; junction bases left unmatched: 5.